This T cell receptor (beta chain) was sequenced during a study of STAT3 mutations in large granular lymphocyte leukemia. About the research overall: Immunosuppressive therapy was given to more than half of T-LGLL patients.

Average productive template count per sample was 40,000 to 45,000. This table comes from immunoSEQ multiplex PCR, and its TCRdb copy is limited to in-frame clones, with some not included. Among approximately 3,300 clones, roughly 43% were seen once, and the ten largest hold around 54%. For this clone: The target antigen is unknown.

Whole-study findings and limits: Samples missed the first appearance of the clone. At least one immunodominant TCR beta clonotype appeared in every T-cell large granular lymphocyte leukemia patient. Variable sampling intervals and differing treatment regimens complicated linking therapy response to TCR clonal burden changes.

CDR3 length equals 16 residues. V lost 8 bases, J lost 0 bases, and 20 bases lay in between. In germline, CDR1 is SQVTM, CDR2 ANQGSEA. The clonotype originates from a man aged 50 to 60 with T-cell large granular lymphocyte leukemia. Some clones in this sample may be carry-over from other donors' samples. The specimen sequenced was peripheral blood mononuclear cells. The chain is built from TRBV29-1 and TRBJ2-1; a weak D match, TRBD1 (6 bases). The CDR3 protein is CSSGGTQGTSYNEQFF. The CDR3 bases are TGCAGCTCGGGTGGGACACAGGGAACCTCCTACAATGAGCAGTTCTTC.